Included here is one TCR beta chain sequence, with context. The target antigen is unknown. The data stem from a study of T cells in Graves' hyperthyroidism and ophthalmopathy. Background on the study: At the time of initial diagnosis and before any treatment, peripheral blood was collected. Study-level findings and limits: The majority of expanded thyroid clonotypes above 0.001 also appeared in blood.

The source of the PBMCs was more than 9.5 ml of fresh peripheral blood. CDR1 and CDR2 (germline): GTSNPN, SVGIG (reference sequence). V was pared by 1 base and J by 2 bases, with 8 bases between. The CDR3 runs to 14 residues. TCR beta CDR3 region amplification was performed from RNA transcripts. The HTBI primer set was used in a first-round RT-PCR of the TCR CDR3. MiXCR, applied by TCRdb to the multiplex PCR reads, yields one record per CDR3 protein. In the table there are about half a million distinct CDR3 sequences, approximately 25% of which are singletons. The source of this sequence is a woman in her twenties or thirties with Graves' ophthalmopathy. The chain joins TRBV30 to TRBJ2-2; D gene uncertain. The sequencing sample was made of blood. The CDR3 protein is CAWSEYENTGELFF. The DNA of the CDR3 is TGTGCCTGGAGTGAATATGAAAACACCGGGGAGCTGTTTTTT.